This T cell receptor beta chain was recorded in a study of blood T cell repertoires in COVID-19. Study details: In each case, the material was cDNA or gDNA derived from T cells, B-cell-depleted T cells, or PBMCs.

V lost 4 bases, J lost 8 bases, and 8 bases stayed unmatched. The CDR3 contains 15 residues. The V gene's germline CDR1 is SGDLS and CDR2 YYNGEE. Authors' data handling: Amplification of reference gene primers provided the estimated nucleated cell counts. TCRdb's table, derived via immunoSEQ multiplex PCR, lists solely in-frame clones and lacks some. For V, J and clone size, that table is used; D and trimming come from the DNA. The table shows some 200,000 clones, with roughly 85% occurring only once. The specimen sequenced was peripheral blood. The source of this sequence is a middle-aged man who had recovered from COVID-19. This chain uses TRBV9 with TRBJ1-6, with 8 positions matching TRBD1. CDR3 DNA: TGTGCCAGCAGCCCCGGACAGGGCCCGGATTCACCCCTCCACTTT. This gives the protein CASSPGQGPDSPLHF.